A single sample is the source of the 24 T cell receptor beta chains below, sequenced in a study of T cell changes during pregnancy in multiple sclerosis (dated by TCRdb to about 2019). Library method: the immunoSEQ multiplex PCR assay. In TCRdb, the immuneACCESS table is reduced to in-frame sequences with V and J assigned. These tables do not hold every clone; where another copy was compared, an unresolved V gene accounts for under half, and the others remain unexplained. Across this sample there are tens of thousands of clones, with 75% to 90% seen only once. The ten top clones hold approximately 1% of the sample. The material sequenced was peripheral blood, taken in the first trimester of pregnancy. These receptors originate from a female donor in good health, enrolled as a control in a pregnancy study.

The chain joins TRBV27 to TRBJ2-3, with 10 bases that match TRBD2. The CDR3 extends over 17 amino acids. With 0 bases clipped from V and 3 bases from J, the junction kept 6 bases outside the gene matches. Germline CDR1 reads MNHEY; CDR2 reads SMNVEV (reference sequence). The DNA of the CDR3 is TGTGCCAGCAGTTTATCTCTGCCAGCGGGGGGGACAGATACGCAGTATTTT. Protein product: CASSLSLPAGGTDTQYF.

V is TRBV27 and J is TRBJ1-2; a weak D match, TRBD1 (5 bases). The CDR3 sequence is 16 residues long. In germline, CDR1 is MNHEY, CDR2 SMNVEV (reference sequence). Trimming took 3 bases from V and 2 from J, leaving 16 bases between them. CDR3 DNA: TGTGCCAGCAGTTTCCCCGCTTCGGCAGGGAACTATGGCTACACCTTC. It translates to CASSFPASAGNYGYTF.

The CDR3 loop is CSVTSGIYGYTF. CDR3 DNA sequence: TGCAGCGTTACCTCGGGTATCTATGGCTACACCTTC. The rearrangement joins TRBV29-1 to TRBJ1-2; no clear D. Germline CDR1 SQVTM, CDR2 ANQGSEA. Trimming pared 5 bases from V and 4 bases from J, leaving 11 bases between. The CDR3 is made up of 12 amino acids.

This clone appeared a few times. V is TRBV15 and J is TRBJ2-7; TRBD1 aligns across 7 bases. Germline V lookup: CDR1 LNHNV, CDR2 YYDKDF (reference sequence). This CDR3 comprises 15 residues. V shed 5 bases and J 0 bases; nucleotides not matched to a gene: 7. Written as DNA, the CDR3 is TGTGCCACCAGCGAGGACAGGTCTGCCTCCTACGAGCAGTACTTC. As protein: CATSEDRSASYEQYF.

The rearrangement links TRBV4-1 to TRBJ2-1; 7 bases align to TRBD2. The CDR3 sequence is 14 residues long. Germline CDR1 is MGHRA and CDR2 is YSYEKL. V gave up 2 bases and J gave up 10 bases; unmatched junction bases: 8. CDR3 DNA sequence: TGCGCCAGCAGCCAAACCCGGGACTACATCGAGCAGTTCTTC. Its protein product is CASSQTRDYIEQFF.

This clone was observed a handful of times. The genes are TRBV4-3 and TRBJ2-7, with D maybe TRBD2 (5 bases). Trimming left V 1 base short and J 2 bases short, with 24 bases between. This CDR3 has 19 amino acids. Germline CDR1 and CDR2: LGHNA and YSLEER. The CDR3 loop reads CASSQVLRSRPAGAYEQYF. The CDR3 bases are TGCGCCAGCAGCCAAGTTTTGAGGAGCCGGCCGGCCGGGGCCTACGAGCAGTACTTC.

The chain carries TRBV4-1 and TRBJ2-5; TRBD2 aligns across 9 bases. The V gene's germline CDR1 is MGHRA and CDR2 YSYEKL. V dropped 4 bases and J dropped 3; count of bases not matched to a gene: 6. There are 15 residues in the CDR3. The CDR3 nucleotides read TGCGCCAGCAGCCGGTCAGCGGGGGGAGAAGAGACCCAGTACTTC. Translation: CASSRSAGGEETQYF.

V and J are TRBV30 and TRBJ1-3, with no clear D. The CDR3 extends over 14 amino acids. The germline gives CDR1 GTSNPN, CDR2 SVGIG (reference sequence). Between the trimmed V and J ends, which lost 2 bases and 0 bases, there was a span of 8 bases. The CDR3 here is CAWSFSGSGNTIYF. Written as DNA, the CDR3 is TGTGCCTGGAGTTTCTCAGGCTCTGGAAACACCATATATTTT.

V usage is TRBV5-1 and J usage is TRBJ1-2; D is unresolved. In germline, CDR1 is SGHRS, CDR2 YFSETQ. The CDR3 covers 12 residues. V lost 0 bases to trimming and J lost 8 bases, with 8 bases between them. CDR3 sequence (DNA): TGCGCCAGCAGCTTGGGGGGAGGCGGCTACACCTTC. This translates into CASSLGGGGYTF.

V usage is TRBV7-9 and J usage is TRBJ2-3, with TRBD1 as a possible D gene (5 bases). Germline CDR1 and CDR2: SEHNR and FQNEAQ (reference sequence). The CDR3 runs to 15 residues. The ends were cut back, 3 bases at V and 0 bases at J, with 10 bases in the middle. CDR3 residues: CASSLGLTSTDTQYF. DNA for the CDR3: TGTGCCAGCAGCTTGGGGCTTACTAGCACAGATACGCAGTATTTT.

The genes are TRBV29-1 and TRBJ2-2; D unclear. Trimming removed 7 bases at V and 5 bases at J, with 20 bases between. CDR3 length: 15 amino acids. Germline V gene lookup returns CDR1 SQVTM and CDR2 ANQGSEA. CDR3 DNA: TGCAGCGCTGGTTGGGCCCTCACTGGGACCGGGGAGCTGTTTTTT. It encodes CSAGWALTGTGELFF.

The V and J genes are TRBV2 and TRBJ1-5; possibly TRBD1 for D (6 bases). CDR1 is SNHLY, CDR2 FYNNEI, per germline. Trimming shortened V by 7 bases and J by 3 bases, and 19 bases separated the two germline ends. CDR3 length equals 16 residues. The CDR3 spells CASTRQAGQINQPQHF. For the CDR3, the DNA is TGTGCCAGCACCCGACAAGCAGGACAGATCAATCAGCCCCAGCATTTT.

This chain joins TRBV6-6 and TRBJ2-1; 9 positions agree with TRBD2. The CDR3 has 13 residues. The V gene's germline CDR1 is MNHNY and CDR2 SVGAGI (reference sequence). Losses at the gene ends were 8 bases for V and 4 bases for J; bases not matched to a gene: 3. CDR3 loop: CASGLAGYNEQFF. As DNA, the CDR3 is TGTGCCAGCGGCCTAGCGGGGTACAATGAGCAGTTCTTC.

The chain links TRBV15 to TRBJ1-2, with a possible D match to TRBD1 (6 bases). The CDR3 is made up of 15 amino acids. Germline V gives CDR1 LNHNV, CDR2 YYDKDF (reference sequence). Trimming removed 0 bases from V and 4 bases from J, with 12 bases in between. CDR3 sequence (DNA): TGTGCCACCAGCAGAGAAAGGGGGAGCGGCTATGGCTACACCTTC. Protein: CATSRERGSGYGYTF. Looking up the rest from reference TRBV15 and TRBJ1-2 gives the full variable domain: DAMVIQNPRYQVTQFGKPVTLSCSQTLNHNVMYWYQQKSSQAPKLLFHYYDKDFNNEADTPDNFQSRRPNTSFCFLDIRSPGLGDTAMYLCATSRERGSGYGYTFGSGTRLTVV.

The V call is TRBV23-1, the J call TRBJ1-5; 7 positions agree with TRBD1. TRBV23-1 has ORF status, its function being uncertain. CDR3 length: 14 amino acids. J was trimmed by 3 bases and V by 7 bases; bases with no gene match: 6. CDR3 nucleotides: TGCGCCAGCACTACAGGGGTTCCCAATCAGCCCCAGCATTTT. It yields the protein CASTTGVPNQPQHF.

This sequence joins TRBV7-3 and TRBJ2-1; tentative D call: TRBD1 (6 bases). Germline CDR1 is SGHTA and CDR2 is FQGTGA. V lost 5 bases and J lost 4, with 15 bases in between. The CDR3 sequence is 15 residues long. CDR3 sequence: CASSPQQGNYNEQFF. CDR3 bases: TGTGCCAGCAGCCCCCAACAGGGTAATTACAATGAGCAGTTCTTC.

The V and J genes are TRBV29-1 and TRBJ2-3; no definite D call. CDR1 and CDR2 from the germline V gene are SQVTM and ANQGSEA. This CDR3 spans 13 amino acids. Between the trimmed V and J ends, which lost 3 bases and 0 bases, there was a span of 7 bases. In nucleotides, the CDR3 is TGCAGCGTTGAGGCGGTTAGCACAGATACGCAGTATTTT. The encoded protein is CSVEAVSTDTQYF.

The genes are TRBV5-4 and TRBJ2-1; 12 bases match TRBD2. V shed 0 bases and J 4 bases; nucleotides not matched to a gene: 2. Germline V gives CDR1 SGHNT, CDR2 YYREEE (reference sequence). This CDR3 is 16 amino acids long. CDR3 DNA sequence: TGTGCCAGCAGCTTGGGACTAGCGGGAGCTTACAATGAGCAGTTCTTC. Its translation: CASSLGLAGAYNEQFF.

The V and J genes are TRBV5-4 and TRBJ1-2, with D possibly being TRBD1 (6 bases). Germline assignment: CDR1 SGHNT and CDR2 YYREEE (reference sequence). The CDR3 is 14 amino acids. The germline V and J ends were trimmed by 0 bases and 3 bases, with 9 bases remaining between them. The CDR3 here is CASSLVQGDYGYTF. The CDR3 nucleotides are TGTGCCAGCAGCTTGGTACAGGGAGACTATGGCTACACCTTC.

This sequence joins TRBV5-1 and TRBJ1-2; 7 bases agree with TRBD1. The CDR3 consists of 14 residues. Germline CDR1 reads SGHRS; CDR2 reads YFSETQ. With V trimmed by 0 bases and J by 6 bases, 5 bases remained unmatched. CDR3 bases: TGCGCCAGCAGCTTGGTCAGGGGGGCGAATGGCTACACCTTC. As protein: CASSLVRGANGYTF.

V and J are TRBV4-3 and TRBJ2-1; 7 bases match TRBD1. The CDR3 is 16 residues long. The ends lost 3 bases at V and 10 bases at J; junction bases unmatched: 15. From germline, CDR1 is LGHNA and CDR2 YSLEER. The CDR3 region is CASSQLPYGQETEQFF. The CDR3 DNA reads TGCGCCAGCAGCCAGCTTCCCTACGGACAGGAAACCGAGCAGTTCTTC.

This clone showed up just once. V and J are TRBV15 and TRBJ2-7, with TRBD2 identical over 7 bases. The trim removed 2 bases at V and 1 base at J, leaving 5 bases unmatched. Per germline, CDR1 LNHNV and CDR2 YYDKDF (reference sequence). The CDR3 sequence is 15 residues long. The CDR3 sequence: CATSRTGLLSYEQYF. The CDR3 DNA reads TGTGCCACCAGCAGAACGGGACTACTATCCTACGAGCAGTACTTC.

The rearrangement uses TRBV10-3 and TRBJ1-5; D unclear. Germline assignment: CDR1 ENHRY and CDR2 SYGVKD. This CDR3 has 12 residues. V lost 3 bases to trimming and J lost 8 bases, with 8 bases between them. The CDR3 DNA sequence: TGTGCCATCAGTGAACTCGGGGAGCCCCAGCATTTT. Its protein is CAISELGEPQHF.

The chain uses TRBV9 and TRBJ2-7, with TRBD1 matching 10 bases. Germline CDR1 reads SGDLS; CDR2 reads YYNGEE. The length of the CDR3 is 14 residues. The ends lost 4 bases at V and 2 bases at J; junction bases unmatched: 3. CDR3 amino acids: CASSTGQGAYEQYF. The CDR3 DNA is TGTGCCAGCAGCACAGGACAGGGGGCCTACGAGCAGTACTTC.